Listed here are 32 T cell receptor beta chains from one sample, sequenced in a study of response to subunit inactivated influenza vaccine listed by TCRdb under 2018. Library method: RT-PCR. The sequencer was an Illumina HiSeq 2500. TCRdb reworked the public reads: Q25 trimming with fastp, MiXCR clone assembly, productive beta chains retained. A single entry per CDR3 protein holds the most common genes and DNA from its merged rows. This sample lists approximately 730,000 distinct CDR3 sequences; roughly 13% were detected once. The ten largest clones take up 5.5% to 7% of the sample. Sequences were derived from PBMCs from blood, sampled 14 to 15 days before vaccination. Every receptor here comes from a man aged 50 to 60 who received an inactivated influenza vaccine. Donor details come from another sample of the same person, matched by shared clones.

The V and J genes are TRBV9 and TRBJ2-1; D is tentatively TRBD1 or TRBD2 (5 bases each). V lost 3 bases, J lost 1 base, and 17 bases lay in between. The V gene's germline CDR1 is SGDLS and CDR2 YYNGEE. The CDR3 is 17 residues long. The CDR3 here is CASSEPGTRRSYNEQFF. In DNA form, the CDR3 reads TGTGCCAGCAGCGAACCCGGGACCCGGAGGTCCTACAATGAGCAGTTCTTC.

The V call is TRBV6-5, the J call TRBJ1-4, with D perhaps TRBD1 (6 bases). Per the germline V gene, CDR1 is MNHEY and CDR2 is SVGAGI. The length of the CDR3 is 15 residues. Trimming pared 2 bases from V and 5 bases from J, leaving 12 bases between. The CDR3 nucleotides are TGTGCCAGCAGTTACGCGGGACAAGGAAATGAAAAACTGTTTTTT. It encodes CASSYAGQGNEKLFF.

The chain links TRBV6-2 or TRBV6-3 to TRBJ2-7, with a weak D call TRBD1 (5 bases). This CDR3 has 16 amino acids. V lost 0 bases to trimming and J lost 2 bases, with 14 bases between them. Germline CDR1 reads MNHEY; CDR2 reads SVGEGT. The CDR3 reads CASSYSRNRPTYEQYF. CDR3 DNA sequence: TGTGCCAGCAGTTACTCTAGGAACAGGCCCACCTACGAGCAGTACTTC.

This clonotype was counted a few times. This chain connects TRBV6-6 to TRBJ2-5; possibly TRBD1 or TRBD2 for D (5 bases each). The CDR3 loop spans 13 amino acids. V was clipped by 6 bases and J by 3 bases, with 11 bases between them. The germline V gene has CDR1 MNHNY and CDR2 SVGAGI (reference sequence). CDR3 sequence (DNA): TGTGCCAGCAGCCAAGGGGACGAAGAGACCCAGTACTTC. It encodes CASSQGDEETQYF.

The table lists this clonotype with a few counts. The chain carries TRBV7-6 and TRBJ1-4, with unresolved D. Germline V gene sequence: CDR1 SGHVS, CDR2 FNYEAQ. The germline V and J ends were trimmed by 5 bases and 7 bases, with 17 bases remaining between them. CDR3 length: 15 residues. The CDR3 sequence is CASSLEGQRGEKLFF. In DNA, the CDR3 is TGTGCCAGCAGCCTAGAAGGGCAGCGAGGTGAAAAACTGTTTTTT.

This sequence joins TRBV4-1 and TRBJ2-7, with D unclear. Germline loops: CDR1 MGHRA, CDR2 YSYEKL. Trimming shortened V by 2 bases and J by 2 bases, and 10 bases separated the two germline ends. The CDR3 has 14 residues. CDR3 nucleotides: TGCGCCAGCAGCCAACGTCTTCAGACCTACGAGCAGTACTTC. Translation gives CASSQRLQTYEQYF.

The chain links TRBV11-2 to TRBJ2-7; D is uncertain. Germline V CDR1 and CDR2: SGHAT, FQNNGV. This CDR3 spans 16 amino acids. The V and J ends lost 1 base and 0 bases respectively, with 13 bases between them. CDR3 nucleotides: TGTGCCAGCAGCTTAGCTAGTTACGGAACCTCCTACGAGCAGTACTTC. This sequence encodes CASSLASYGTSYEQYF.

CDR3 in amino acids: CASSQGGGPIREQFF. In DNA form, the CDR3 reads TGTGCCAGCAGCCAAGGCGGGGGGCCCATTAGAGAGCAGTTCTTC. The chain carries TRBV14 and TRBJ2-1; 8 bases are shared with TRBD2. V shed 1 base and J 10 bases; nucleotides not matched to a gene: 9. The CDR3 has 15 residues. Germline V CDR1 and CDR2: SGHDN, FVKESK.

The rearrangement joins TRBV27 to TRBJ2-7; 8 nucleotides line up with TRBD1. Germline-derived CDR1 and CDR2 are MNHEY and SMNVEV (reference sequence). This CDR3 region has 13 residues. The junction had 6 bases not matched to a gene; V was cut back by 6 bases and J by 5 bases. DNA for the CDR3: TGTGCCAGCAGCTGGACAGGGATGCACGAGCAGTACTTC. Translation gives CASSWTGMHEQYF.

This clonotype was seen a handful of times. The chain carries TRBV5-6 and TRBJ2-1, with 9 nucleotides matching TRBD1. Germline V gives CDR1 SGHDT, CDR2 YYEEEE. CDR3 length: 16 amino acids. J lost 6 bases, V lost 4 bases, and 11 bases had no gene match. This CDR3 reads CASSPYRDRDSNEQFF. CDR3 coding DNA: TGTGCCAGCAGCCCGTACCGGGACAGGGACTCCAATGAGCAGTTCTTC.

The chain couples TRBV20-1 to TRBJ1-5; no clear D. Germline CDR1 reads DFQATT; CDR2 reads SNEGSKA (reference sequence). CDR3 length equals 12 residues. V was clipped by 6 bases and J by 2 bases, with 8 bases between them. CDR3 sequence reads: CSAKQRNQPQHF. DNA of the CDR3: TGCAGTGCAAAACAACGCAATCAGCCCCAGCATTTT.

In this sample, this clonotype turned up many times. The rearrangement uses TRBV27 and TRBJ2-5; tentative D call: TRBD2 (6 bases). Germline CDR1 MNHEY, CDR2 SMNVEV (reference sequence). The V gene lost 4 bases and the J gene lost 4 bases, with 16 bases spanning the gap. The CDR3 is 15 amino acids. The CDR3 sequence: CASSYLGREGETQYF. The CDR3 DNA reads TGTGCCAGCAGTTACCTGGGGCGGGAAGGAGAGACCCAGTACTTC.

The rearrangement joins TRBV20-1 to TRBJ2-7; 8 nucleotides line up with TRBD1. The junction had 10 bases not matched to a gene; V was cut back by 5 bases and J by 4 bases. The germline V gene has CDR1 DFQATT and CDR2 SNEGSKA (reference sequence). The CDR3 extends over 14 amino acids. This CDR3 is CSASRTGIGYEQYF. The DNA of the CDR3 is TGCAGTGCTTCACGGACAGGGATAGGTTACGAGCAGTACTTC.

This clonotype was seen many times. The chain links TRBV29-1 to TRBJ2-2, with 7 positions matching TRBD2. Trimming took 7 bases from V and 0 from J; bases not matched to a gene: 5. The germline gives CDR1 SQVTM, CDR2 ANQGSEA. The CDR3 has 14 amino acids. The CDR3 is CSAERDSNTGELFF. The CDR3 DNA follows: TGCAGCGCAGAGCGGGACTCGAACACCGGGGAGCTGTTTTTT.

This clonotype was observed a handful of times. The chain links TRBV6-4 to TRBJ2-7; 10 bases map to TRBD1. V was clipped by 3 bases and J by 3 bases; unmatched bases: 5. Germline loops: CDR1 MRHNA, CDR2 SNTAGT. There are 15 residues in the CDR3. The CDR3 coding sequence is TGTGCCAGCAGTGAACCGGGACAGGGGTTCTACGAGCAGTACTTC. This translates into CASSEPGQGFYEQYF.

There are a few counts of this clonotype. The genes are TRBV5-6 and TRBJ2-1, with 13 nucleotides matching TRBD2. V dropped 4 bases and J dropped 2; count of bases not matched to a gene: 12. CDR1 is SGHDT, CDR2 YYEEEE, per germline. The CDR3 runs 19 residues. Written as DNA, the CDR3 is TGTGCCAGCAGCAAGTCCTCCGAGACTAGCGGGAGGCCCTACAATGAGCAGTTCTTC. Translating it yields CASSKSSETSGRPYNEQFF.

A few counts support this clonotype. The V call is TRBV5-4, the J call TRBJ2-7, with 9 bases matching TRBD1. Germline V gene sequence: CDR1 SGHNT, CDR2 YYREEE (reference sequence). CDR3 length: 15 residues. The V and J ends lost 4 bases and 6 bases, in that order; junction bases with no gene match: 11. The CDR3 region has the DNA TGTGCCAGCAGCCGGGACAGGGCAAGTGTATTCGAGCAGTACTTC. It yields the protein CASSRDRASVFEQYF.

The V and J genes are TRBV4-3 and TRBJ2-3; D is possibly TRBD1 (5 bases). Trimming removed 0 bases from V and 2 bases from J, with 15 bases in between. Germline CDR1 LGHNA, CDR2 YSLEER. The CDR3 loop spans 17 amino acids. CDR3 sequence (DNA): TGCGCCAGCAGCCAAGATTTCTTTGGGGCTTACACAGATACGCAGTATTTT. It is translated as CASSQDFFGAYTDTQYF.

This clonotype was detected ten times or more. J is TRBJ2-7 and V is TRBV29-1; no clear D gene. V was trimmed by 0 bases and J by 0 bases, leaving 3 bases between them. CDR1 and CDR2 (germline): SQVTM, ANQGSEA. The CDR3 totals 12 residues. The CDR3 DNA reads as TGCAGCGTTGAAGACAACTCCTACGAGCAGTACTTC. This encodes CSVEDNSYEQYF.

This clonotype showed up just a few times. The chain employs TRBV29-1 and TRBJ2-5, with 9 bases aligning to TRBD1. Germline lookup yields CDR1 SQVTM and CDR2 ANQGSEA. The CDR3 sequence is 15 residues long. The junction had 13 bases not matched to a gene; V was cut back by 6 bases and J by 5 bases. Here the CDR3 DNA reads TGCAGCGTGGCTGGGGGACAGGGTGGGGGGGAGACCCAGTACTTC. As protein: CSVAGGQGGGETQYF.

The chain is built from TRBV29-1 and TRBJ2-1; D might be TRBD1 (5 bases). The CDR3 spans 15 residues. The V end was cut by 4 bases, the J end by 0 bases, with 13 bases between. CDR1 is SQVTM and CDR2 is ANQGSEA in the germline V gene. CDR3 residues: CSVAGRVSSYNEQFF. The CDR3 coding sequence is TGCAGCGTTGCGGGCAGGGTCAGCTCCTACAATGAGCAGTTCTTC.

This sequence joins TRBV5-1 and TRBJ1-1; D ambiguous. The CDR3 has 14 residues. Germline CDR1 reads SGHRS; CDR2 reads YFSETQ. The V gene lost 3 bases and the J gene lost 6 bases, with 15 bases spanning the gap. CDR3 sequence: CASSSRGERAEAFF. In nucleotides, the CDR3 is TGCGCCAGCAGCTCCCGGGGAGAGAGGGCTGAAGCTTTCTTT.

The chain couples TRBV5-1 to TRBJ2-3, with 8 bases identical to TRBD2. This CDR3 has 15 amino acids. With 2 bases clipped from V and 4 bases from J, the junction kept 6 bases outside the gene matches. CDR1 is SGHRS and CDR2 is YFSETQ in the germline V gene. This CDR3 reads CASSFLAGRADTQYF. The CDR3 bases are TGCGCCAGCAGCTTCCTAGCGGGCAGGGCAGATACGCAGTATTTT.

This clonotype turned up a few times. The chain links TRBV24-1 to TRBJ2-1; no clear D. In germline, CDR1 is KGHDR, CDR2 SFDVKD. The CDR3 extends over 14 amino acids. The ends were cut back, 9 bases at V and 0 bases at J, with 11 bases in the middle. The CDR3 protein is CATAERSSYNEQFF. CDR3 DNA: TGTGCCACCGCGGAGAGGAGCTCCTACAATGAGCAGTTCTTC.

In its sample, this clonotype was seen a few times. The rearrangement links TRBV29-1 to TRBJ2-1; 11 bases agree with TRBD2. J lost 8 bases, V lost 2 bases, and 5 bases had no gene match. Germline V gives CDR1 SQVTM, CDR2 ANQGSEA. CDR3 size: 14 residues. CDR3 protein: CSVERLAGGYEQFF. As DNA, the CDR3 is TGCAGCGTTGAAAGGCTAGCGGGAGGCTATGAGCAGTTCTTC.

The CDR3 protein is CASSYSSQVTDTQYF. The CDR3 DNA sequence: TGTGCCAGCAGTTACTCGTCTCAGGTCACAGATACGCAGTATTTT. V is TRBV6-2 or TRBV6-3 and J is TRBJ2-3; unclear D gene. V was clipped by 0 bases and J by 2 bases, with 9 bases between them. Germline assignment: CDR1 MNHEY and CDR2 SVGEGT. CDR3 length: 15 residues.

This chain joins TRBV7-2 and TRBJ1-2; 7 nucleotides align to TRBD1. The germline V gene encodes CDR1 SGHTA and CDR2 FQGNSA. The CDR3 runs 13 residues. Trimming removed 5 bases from V and 8 bases from J; junction bases left unmatched: 8. Here the CDR3 reads CASSADRLSGYTF. CDR3 nucleotide sequence: TGTGCCAGCAGCGCGGACAGGTTAAGCGGCTACACCTTC.

The table lists this clonotype with a few counts. J is TRBJ2-1 and V is TRBV7-2, with D perhaps given as TRBD1 or TRBD2 (5 bases each). The V gene lost 5 bases and the J gene lost 4 bases, with 15 bases spanning the gap. Germline V lookup: CDR1 SGHTA, CDR2 FQGNSA. CDR3 length: 15 amino acids. The CDR3 spells CASSPTGTQYNEQFF. The CDR3 bases are TGTGCCAGCAGCCCTACCGGGACGCAGTACAATGAGCAGTTCTTC.

A few counts support this clonotype. The chain carries TRBV4-3 and TRBJ2-3; possibly TRBD2 for D (5 bases). Trimming shortened V by 4 bases and J by 2 bases, and 19 bases separated the two germline ends. The germline V gene has CDR1 LGHNA and CDR2 YSLEER. This CDR3 has 17 amino acids. The CDR3 DNA follows: TGCGCCAGCAGCCCTGGACTCTCGAGCGGCGTCACAGATACGCAGTATTTT. The encoded protein is CASSPGLSSGVTDTQYF.

J is TRBJ2-1 and V is TRBV30; D is uncertain. The ends were cut back, 3 bases at V and 6 bases at J, with 9 bases in the middle. Looked up from germline, CDR1 is GTSNPN and CDR2 is SVGIG (reference sequence). The CDR3 length is 12 residues. The DNA of the CDR3 is TGTGCCTGGAGCTTTTTTGGCAATGAGCAGTTCTTC. This sequence encodes CAWSFFGNEQFF.

The chain joins TRBV7-2 to TRBJ2-7; a weak D match, TRBD1 (5 bases). Germline V gene lookup returns CDR1 SGHTA and CDR2 FQGNSA. With 5 bases removed from V and 3 bases from J, the gap between germline ends came to 14 bases. The CDR3 is 14 amino acids. The CDR3 spells CASSLQRGNYEQYF. The CDR3 nucleotides are TGTGCCAGCAGCCTCCAAAGGGGAAACTACGAGCAGTACTTC.

This clonotype has just a few counts. The chain carries TRBV12-3 or TRBV12-4 and TRBJ2-3; D may correspond to TRBD1 or TRBD2 (5 bases each). With 6 bases removed from V and 7 bases from J, the gap between germline ends came to 11 bases. This CDR3 region has 12 residues. This CDR3 is CASRRDLYTQYF. The DNA for the CDR3 is TGTGCCAGCAGGAGGGACCTGTATACGCAGTATTTT.